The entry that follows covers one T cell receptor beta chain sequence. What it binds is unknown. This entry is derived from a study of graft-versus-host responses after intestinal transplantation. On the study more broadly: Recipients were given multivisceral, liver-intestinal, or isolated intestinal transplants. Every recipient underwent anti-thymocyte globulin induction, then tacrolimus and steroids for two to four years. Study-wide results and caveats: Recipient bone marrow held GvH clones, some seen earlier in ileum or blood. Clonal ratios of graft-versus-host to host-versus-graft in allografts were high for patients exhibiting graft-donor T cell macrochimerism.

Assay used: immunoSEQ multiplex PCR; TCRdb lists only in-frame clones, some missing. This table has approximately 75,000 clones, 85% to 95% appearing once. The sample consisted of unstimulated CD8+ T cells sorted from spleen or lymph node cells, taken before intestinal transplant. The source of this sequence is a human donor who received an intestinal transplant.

The CDR3 DNA sequence: TGTGCCAGCAGTCAACAGGGGGCTAATGAAAAACTGTTTTTT. Translated, it gives CASSQQGANEKLFF. The chain employs TRBV28 and TRBJ1-4, with 8 nucleotides matching TRBD1. Germline trimming cut 5 bases from V and 3 bases from J; bases unmatched to any gene: 2. This CDR3 has 14 residues. Per the germline V gene, CDR1 is MDHEN and CDR2 is SYDVKM.